This T cell receptor beta chain was recovered during a study of T cell repertoires in cytomegalovirus infection. The overall study: Public TCR beta signatures indicated both CMV infection and matching HLA type.

MiXCR was run by TCRdb on the reads, yielding one entry per CDR3 protein. The sample contains about 300,000 distinct CDR3 sequences, around 9.1% of which appear only once. The CDR3 is 13 residues long. Germline-derived CDR1 and CDR2 are KGHSH and LQKENI. Trimming left V 1 base short and J 5 bases short, with 8 bases between. V gene TRBV18 combines with J gene TRBJ2-5; the D is unclear. The sample was PBMCs. This TCR came from a human donor in good health (CMV status not recorded). Some clones in this sample may be carry-over from other donors' samples. CDR3 bases: TGTGCCAGCTCACCACAGGCTGCGGAGACCCAGTACTTC. Protein product: CASSPQAAETQYF.